The TCR beta chain described here comes from a study of shared clonotypes between healthy human individuals. General study points: On the whole, naive subsets had larger estimated richness than memory subsets had. Genetic and exposure-history diversity was limited by the few donors. In the sorted subsets, rarefaction showed sequencing was incomplete despite large depth.

For this clone: Its antigen is not known. Since a much larger clone is just one base distant, this may be a read error.

Trimming pared 6 bases from V and 2 bases from J, leaving 2 bases between. This CDR3 is built from 11 residues. The germline V gene encodes CDR1 MRHNA and CDR2 SNTAGT. The input for sorted-subset replicate PCRs was around 0.2 ug DNA, about 30,000 T cell genomes. The table came from immunoSEQ multiplex PCR; TCRdb's copy has only in-frame clones and leaves some out. Here the sample spans about 1.1 million clones, more than 75% being singletons. The specimen sequenced was memory CD4+ T cells from PBMCs. As for subset: CD45RA-negative fraction. The receptor was isolated from a man younger than 30 in good health. Some clones in this sample may be carry-over from other donors' samples. This rearrangement joins TRBV6-4 to TRBJ1-5; D gene uncertain. CDR3 nucleotides: TGTGCCAGCAGGGGCAATCAGCCCCAGCATTTT. It translates to CASRGNQPQHF.